This T cell receptor beta chain was sequenced in a study of graft-versus-host responses after intestinal transplantation (dated by TCRdb to the early 2020s). Background for the entire study: The transplants that recipients received were multivisceral, liver-intestinal, or isolated intestinal. Every recipient was given anti-thymocyte globulin induction, then maintenance tacrolimus and steroids for 3 to 4 years. After intestinal transplantation, graft-versus-host and host-versus-graft alloreactive T cell clones were followed in the graft, circulation and bone marrow using bulk TCR-beta CDR3 sequencing. To identify alloreactive clones, pre-transplant mixed lymphocyte reaction products were sequenced and then compared with unstimulated pre-transplant donor and recipient T cells. The cohort enrolled 24 intestinal transplant recipients, one of whom was a retransplant, and 3 patients without pretransplant specimens were excluded. A peak of at least 4% donor T cells among recipient peripheral blood mononuclear cells was the definition used for donor T cell macrochimerism. Samples from a few later patients were sequenced in-house on an Illumina MiSeq with MiXCR processing rather than by the commercial service. What the authors observed across the whole study: In patients with donor T cell macrochimerism, the allografts had high GvH to HvG T cell clonal ratios. GvH clones were detected in recipient bone marrow, and some of these GvH clones were observed earlier in ileal mucosa or blood, consistent with an intestinal mucosal origin. Conclusions were limited by the relatively low number and heterogeneity of intestinal transplant patients. Early after transplant, peak levels of circulating GvH clones were associated with declines in HvG clones.

The CDR3 runs 16 amino acids, cysteine and phenylalanine included. Only the CDR3 DNA is retained, 48 bases long and in frame from the first base. V sheds 2 bases and J sheds 5 bases, leaving 18 bases between their ends. CDR1 and CDR2 were assigned from the germline V gene as SGHAT and FQNNGV. The table lists this clone with a few counts. Its antigen remains undetermined. No per-base quality is available; no much larger clone lies one base away. Libraries came from the immunoSEQ multiplex PCR assay. For most patients, genomic DNA was isolated with the Qiagen DNeasy Blood and Tissue Kit and shipped frozen to Adaptive Biotechnologies for TCR sequencing. For most patients, high-throughput TCR-beta CDR3 sequencing of genomic DNA was performed by Adaptive Biotechnologies. Concerning the study's data processing: TCR sequencing data for around 19 patients were retrieved from Adaptive's ImmunoSEQ software; three other patients were processed with MiXCR and VDJtools. To correct CD4 versus CD8 sorting errors, sequences present in both subsets at a frequency ratio below 5:1 were removed. Because the origin of CDR3 nucleotide sequences shared between donor and recipient could not be assigned, those sequences were removed. Alloreactive clones required at least 2-fold expansion over unstimulated cells and minimum CFSE-low frequency of 0.002% (template counts) or 0.001% (read counts). A clone was considered mappable if detected in the sequenced pre-transplant spleen, lymph node, or MLR CFSE-low populations of the donor or recipient. The cumulative frequency of alloreactive clones was calculated as a percentage of all sequences, weighted by copy number. TCRdb provides this immuneACCESS table in a form limited to in-frame rearrangements. Some clones are lacking; in checked studies, under half of them reflect an unresolved V gene, and why the rest are absent is not known. V and J calls plus clone size are reproduced from that table; the DNA served to infer D and trimming. This sample has tens of thousands of clones in its table, and 80% to 90% of those were observed once. Approximately 0.6% of the sample rests with the top ten.

The time point label here, explained by the study, means: cells obtained before transplantation from donor or recipient. CD3+CD4+ and CD3+CD8+ populations were FACS-sorted from unstimulated pre-transplant donor and recipient cells taken from spleen or lymph nodes. The starting material was unstimulated CD4+ T cells sorted from spleen or lymph node cells, obtained before transplant. The chain was built from TRBV11-2 and TRBJ1-1; TRBD1 is possibly the D segment (6 matching bases). This sequence originates from a human donor who was the organ donor for an intestinal transplant. The DNA reads TGTGCCAGCAGCTTAATCGTCGTGTCAGGGGAGACTGAAGCTTTCTTT. Protein translation: CASSLIVVSGETEAFF.